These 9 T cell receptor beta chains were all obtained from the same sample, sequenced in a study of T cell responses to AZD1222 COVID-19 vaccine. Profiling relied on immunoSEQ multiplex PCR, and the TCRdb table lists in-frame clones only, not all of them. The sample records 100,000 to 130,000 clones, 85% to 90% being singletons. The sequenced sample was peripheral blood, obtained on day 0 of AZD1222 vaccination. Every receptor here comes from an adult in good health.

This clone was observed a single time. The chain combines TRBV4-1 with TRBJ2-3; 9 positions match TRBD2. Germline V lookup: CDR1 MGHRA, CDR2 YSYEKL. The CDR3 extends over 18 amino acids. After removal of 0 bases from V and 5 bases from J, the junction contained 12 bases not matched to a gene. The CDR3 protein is CASSQDIQAGGRGDTQYF. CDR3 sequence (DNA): TGCGCCAGCAGCCAAGATATCCAGGCGGGGGGGCGAGGAGATACGCAGTATTTT.

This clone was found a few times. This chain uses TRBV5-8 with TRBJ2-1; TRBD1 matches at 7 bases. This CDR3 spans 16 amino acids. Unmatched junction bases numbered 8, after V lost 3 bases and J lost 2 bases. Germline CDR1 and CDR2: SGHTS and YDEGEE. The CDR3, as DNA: TGTGCCAGCAGCTCTTCGACAGGGCAAACCTACAATGAGCAGTTCTTC. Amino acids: CASSSSTGQTYNEQFF.

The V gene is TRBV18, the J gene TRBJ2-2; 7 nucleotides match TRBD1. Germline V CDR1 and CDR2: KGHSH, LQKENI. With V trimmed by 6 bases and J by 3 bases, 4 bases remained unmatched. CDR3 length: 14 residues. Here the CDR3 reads CASSPTGYTGELFF. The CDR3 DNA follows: TGTGCCAGCTCCCCGACAGGGTACACCGGGGAGCTGTTTTTT.

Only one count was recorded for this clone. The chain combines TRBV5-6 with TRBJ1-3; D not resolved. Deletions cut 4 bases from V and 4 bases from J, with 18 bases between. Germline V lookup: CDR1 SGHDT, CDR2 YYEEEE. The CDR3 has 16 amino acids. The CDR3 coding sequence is TGTGCCAGCAGCAGAGAAGCGTTATTTGAAGGAAACACCATATATTTT. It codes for CASSREALFEGNTIYF.

CDR3 DNA: TGTGCCTGGAGTGTAGGACGGACGAATGAAAAACTGTTTTTT. Translated: CAWSVGRTNEKLFF. J is TRBJ1-4 and V is TRBV30; D unclear. This CDR3 contains 14 residues. CDR1 GTSNPN and CDR2 SVGIG come from the germline V gene (reference sequence). V lost 0 bases, J lost 5 bases, and 10 bases lay in between.

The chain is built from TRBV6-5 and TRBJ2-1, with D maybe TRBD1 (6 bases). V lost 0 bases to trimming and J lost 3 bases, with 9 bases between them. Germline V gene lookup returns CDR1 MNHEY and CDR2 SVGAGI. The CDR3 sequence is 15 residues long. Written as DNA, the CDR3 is TGTGCCAGCAGTTACTCGCCAGGGGACTACAATGAGCAGTTCTTC. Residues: CASSYSPGDYNEQFF.

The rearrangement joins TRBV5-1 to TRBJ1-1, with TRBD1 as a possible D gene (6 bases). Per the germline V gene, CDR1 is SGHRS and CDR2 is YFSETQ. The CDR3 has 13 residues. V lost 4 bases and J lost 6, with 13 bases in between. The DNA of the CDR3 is TGCGCCAGCAGCGAACAGGGAGTCTCTGAAGCTTTCTTT. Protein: CASSEQGVSEAFF. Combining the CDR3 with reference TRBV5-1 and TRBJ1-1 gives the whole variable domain KAGVTQTPRYLIKTRGQQVTLSCSPISGHRSVSWYQQTPGQGLQFLFEYFSETQRNKGNFPGRFSGRQFSNSRSEMNVSTLELGDSALYLCASSEQGVSEAFFGQGTRLTVV.

CDR3 sequence reads: CASSFSRVHGYTF. CDR3 nucleotides: TGTGCCAGCAGTTTTTCCCGGGTCCATGGCTACACCTTC. The chain is built from TRBV28 and TRBJ1-2, with no clear D. V lost 3 bases to trimming and J lost 6 bases, with 11 bases between them. This CDR3 is 13 amino acids long. Germline lookup yields CDR1 MDHEN and CDR2 SYDVKM.

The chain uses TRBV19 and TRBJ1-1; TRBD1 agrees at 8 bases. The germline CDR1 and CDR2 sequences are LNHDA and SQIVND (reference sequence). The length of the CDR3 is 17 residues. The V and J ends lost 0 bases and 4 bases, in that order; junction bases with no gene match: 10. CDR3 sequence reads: CASSIDLATGVTTEAFF. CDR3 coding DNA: TGTGCCAGTAGTATAGATTTGGCGACAGGGGTTACCACTGAAGCTTTCTTT.